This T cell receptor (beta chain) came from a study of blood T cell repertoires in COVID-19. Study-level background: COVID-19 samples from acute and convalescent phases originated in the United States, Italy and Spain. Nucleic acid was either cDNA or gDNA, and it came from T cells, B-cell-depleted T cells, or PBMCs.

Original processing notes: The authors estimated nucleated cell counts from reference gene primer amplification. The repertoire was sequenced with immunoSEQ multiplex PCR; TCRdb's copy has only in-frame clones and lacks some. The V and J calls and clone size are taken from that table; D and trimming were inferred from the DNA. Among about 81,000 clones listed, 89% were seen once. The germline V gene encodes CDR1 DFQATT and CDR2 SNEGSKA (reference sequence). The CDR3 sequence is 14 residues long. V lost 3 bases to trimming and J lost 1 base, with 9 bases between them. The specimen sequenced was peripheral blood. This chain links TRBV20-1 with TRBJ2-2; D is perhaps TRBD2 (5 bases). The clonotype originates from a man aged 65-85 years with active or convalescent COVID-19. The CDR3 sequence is CSASYGENTGELFF. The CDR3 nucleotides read TGCAGTGCTAGTTACGGGGAGAACACCGGGGAGCTGTTTTTT.